A selection of T cell receptor beta chains follows, all from one sample in a study of identical twins. In TCRdb, the 5' RACE reads were re-called with MiXCR into one record per CDR3 protein. Found here are 420,000 or so distinct CDR3 sequences, about 18% of them singletons; the top ten hold 12%. Source material: naive T cells sorted from blood. These receptors were collected from a middle-aged man in good health. Both conserved end residues are part of each CDR3. The D gene is left open where the match is weak. Not all rows give a size; the values are once, few, many and, for expanded clones, a class.

J gene | clone size | D gene | V gene | CDR3 DNA | CDR3 protein
TRBJ2-1 | many | NA | TRBV24-1 | TGTGCCACCAGTGACAGGGAAGCTACCGGCTCCTACAATGAGCAGTTCTTC | CATSDREATGSYNEQFF
TRBJ1-1 | many | NA | TRBV6-2/TRBV6-3 | TGTGCCAGCAGTTACTCGCCGGCGAACACTGAAGCTTTCTTT | CASSYSPANTEAFF
TRBJ2-3 | many | NA | TRBV27 | TGTGCCAGCAAGCGGACCGCCGCAGATACGCAGTATTTT | CASKRTAADTQYF
TRBJ2-3 | few | NA | TRBV5-1 | TGCGCCAGCATGGCAGACGGGAGCACAGATACGCAGTATTTT | CASMADGSTDTQYF
TRBJ2-1 | few | TRBD1 | TRBV12-3/TRBV12-4 | TGTGCCAGCAGTTTGAACAGGGGATACAATGAGCAGTTCTTC | CASSLNRGYNEQFF
TRBJ2-7 | few | NA | TRBV12-3/TRBV12-4 | TGTGCCAGCAGTCCACCGGGCAGTTGGGCTGGCGAGCAGTACTTC | CASSPPGSWAGEQYF
TRBJ1-1 | many | NA | TRBV20-1 | TGCAGTGCTAGTGGGGGGGCGAACACTGAAGCTTTCTTT | CSASGGANTEAFF
TRBJ2-1 | NA | TRBD2 | TRBV27 | TGTGCCAGCAGTTTAGGGACTAGCGAGATTAATGAGCAGTTCTTC | CASSLGTSEINEQFF
TRBJ2-5 | NA | TRBD2 | TRBV9 | TGTGCCAGCAGCGAGGGGGGACTAGCCCGAGAGACCCAGTACTTC | CASSEGGLARETQYF
TRBJ2-6 | NA | NA | TRBV20-1 | TGCAGTGCTAGCCGGTCCTGGGCCAACGTCCTGACTTTC | CSASRSWANVLTF
TRBJ2-2 | few | NA | TRBV12-3/TRBV12-4 | TGTGCCAGCAGTTTCACAGGGTCCGGGGAGCTGTTTTTT | CASSFTGSGELFF
TRBJ2-1 | NA | TRBD2 | TRBV6-5 | TGTCCCAGCAGTTACTCAGGCGGGAGGGGGACCTACAATGAGCAGTTCTTC | CPSSYSGGRGTYNEQFF
TRBJ2-3 | few | TRBD2 | TRBV29-1 | TGCAGCGGGGGACTAGCGGGGGGGATAGCAGATACGCAGTATTTT | CSGGLAGGIADTQYF
TRBJ2-1 | few | TRBD1 | TRBV28 | TGTGCCAGCAGTTCGGGACAGTACCTCCACAATGAGCAGTTCTTC | CASSSGQYLHNEQFF
TRBJ2-1 | NA | NA | TRBV3-1 | TGTGCCAGCAGCCAAGGACTACAAAACAATGAGCAGTTCTTC | CASSQGLQNNEQFF
TRBJ2-2 | NA | NA | TRBV20-1 | TGCAGTGCCTCTATGCGGGGTGACGGGGAGCTGTTTTTT | CSASMRGDGELFF
TRBJ2-5 | many | NA | TRBV5-1 | TGCGCCAGCAGAACAGGGGAGACCCAGTACTTC | CASRTGETQYF
TRBJ1-6 | few | TRBD1 | TRBV27 | TGTGCCAGCAGTCTGGGACAGGGGTTTCATTCACCCCTCCACTTT | CASSLGQGFHSPLHF
TRBJ2-2 | many | NA | TRBV12-3/TRBV12-4 | TGTGCCAGCAGTTTAAGGAGTCCAGGGACCGGGGAGCTGTTTTTT | CASSLRSPGTGELFF
TRBJ2-6 | few | NA | TRBV20-1 | TGCAGTGCTTACGACAGGACTGGGGCCAACGTCCTGACTTTC | CSAYDRTGANVLTF
TRBJ2-7 | NA | TRBD2 | TRBV29-1 | TGCAGCGTTGCGGGACTAGCTTTTCACGAGCAGTACTTC | CSVAGLAFHEQYF
TRBJ2-7 | many | NA | TRBV28 | TGTGCCAGCATTAACACAGGGACCTACGAGCAGTACTTC | CASINTGTYEQYF
TRBJ2-7 | NA | NA | TRBV28 | TGTGCCAGCAGTTTAAGGCGGGCAGCCTACGAGCAGTACTTC | CASSLRRAAYEQYF
TRBJ1-5 | NA | NA | TRBV3-1 | TGTGCCAGCAGCCAAGTAGCAGGGGTAGGATTGCCCCAGCATTTT | CASSQVAGVGLPQHF
TRBJ1-5 | few | TRBD1 | TRBV20-1 | TGCAGTGCGGAACAGGGGGTTCAGCCCCAGCATTTT | CSAEQGVQPQHF
TRBJ1-5 | few | NA | TRBV12-3/TRBV12-4 | TGTGCCAGCAGTTTAACAGGCTTGGGTTACAATCAGCCCCAGCATTTT | CASSLTGLGYNQPQHF
TRBJ2-5 | many | TRBD1 | TRBV29-1 | TGCAGCGTTGATCCTAGACAGGGCCAAGAGACCCAGTACTTC | CSVDPRQGQETQYF
TRBJ2-5 | many | NA | TRBV18 | TGTGCCAGCTCACCACGGGGGCAGCAAGAGACCCAGTACTTC | CASSPRGQQETQYF
TRBJ1-2 | few | TRBD1 | TRBV6-5 | TGTGCCAGCAGTTGCGCTCCCACCGGGACAGGGCACCGAGGCTACACCTTC | CASSCAPTGTGHRGYTF
TRBJ1-1 | many | NA | TRBV4-1 | TGCGCCAGCAGACGTACGGGGAACACTGAAGCTTTCTTT | CASRRTGNTEAFF
TRBJ2-7 | NA | TRBD1 | TRBV10-3 | TGTGCCATCCGGGACAGGGGCGCCTACGAGCAGTACTTC | CAIRDRGAYEQYF
TRBJ1-1 | few | TRBD1 | TRBV5-1 | TGCGCCAGCAGCTTGGGGGTCAGGGGGCCCACTGAAGCTTTCTTT | CASSLGVRGPTEAFF
TRBJ2-3 | many | NA | TRBV7-2 | TGTGCCAGCAGCTTAGTTGGACAGACAGATACGCAGTATTTT | CASSLVGQTDTQYF
TRBJ2-5 | many | TRBD2 | TRBV20-1 | TGCAGTGCTAGCCTCCCGGGACTAGGGAAAGAGACCCAGTACTTC | CSASLPGLGKETQYF
TRBJ2-1 | NA | TRBD2 | TRBV25-1 | TGTGCCAGCAGTGAGGCTAGCGGGAGGGCTTTGGAGCAGTTCTTC | CASSEASGRALEQFF
TRBJ2-1 | once | NA | TRBV6-1 | TGTGCCAGCAGTGAACAGGCTCCCAATGAGCAGTTCTTC | CASSEQAPNEQFF
TRBJ2-3 | few | TRBD2 | TRBV7-2 | TGTGCCAGCAGCTTAGGCGGAAGCGGGGGGAGTACGCAGTATTTT | CASSLGGSGGSTQYF
TRBJ2-1 | NA | NA | TRBV29-1 | TGCAGCGTAACCAGAAAACTAGGGAGTGAGCAGTTCTTC | CSVTRKLGSEQFF
TRBJ1-5 | NA | TRBD1 | TRBV12-3/TRBV12-4 | TGTGCCAGCAGCGACAGGGGGCTGCGTCAGCCCCAGCATTTT | CASSDRGLRQPQHF
TRBJ2-2 | many | NA | TRBV7-6 | TGTGCCAGCAGCCGTGACGGCCTCCCTGTCACCGGGGAGCTGTTTTTT | CASSRDGLPVTGELFF
TRBJ2-3 | few | TRBD2 | TRBV20-1 | TGCAGTGCCCTCAGACTAGCGGGGGTTACAGATACGCAGTATTTT | CSALRLAGVTDTQYF
TRBJ2-7 | NA | NA | TRBV21-1 | TGTGCCAGCAGCAATCTGTACCGGGACACCTGCGGCGAGCAGTACTTC | CASSNLYRDTCGEQYF
TRBJ1-5 | few | TRBD1 | TRBV6-2/TRBV6-3 | TGTGCCAGCAGGGCCGGGACAGGGCGTCAGCCCCAGCATTTT | CASRAGTGRQPQHF
TRBJ2-7 | NA | TRBD1 | TRBV27 | TGTGCCAGCAGCGGGACAGGGTGGCACGAGCAGTACTTC | CASSGTGWHEQYF
TRBJ2-2 | few | NA | TRBV28 | TGTGCCAGCAGTCCACAGGAGACCGGGGAGCTGTTTTTT | CASSPQETGELFF
TRBJ2-3 | few | TRBD1 | TRBV12-3/TRBV12-4 | TGTGCCATCAGTCTTAGTCGGGACAGGGAACCAGATACGCAGTATTTT | CAISLSRDREPDTQYF
TRBJ2-1 | few | TRBD2 | TRBV29-1 | TGCAGCGCGACTAGCGGGAGCCCCCATGAGCAGTTCTTC | CSATSGSPHEQFF
TRBJ2-7 | NA | NA | TRBV29-1 | TGCAGCGGTTCCCTCGGGGGGCCCTACGAGCAGTACTTC | CSGSLGGPYEQYF
TRBJ2-3 | many | TRBD2 | TRBV3-1 | TGTGCCAGCAATGATGGGGGACTAGCCACAGATACGCAGTATTTT | CASNDGGLATDTQYF
TRBJ2-7 | many | NA | TRBV7-2 | TGTGCCAGCAGCTTAGATCGGGGGTGGGACGAGCAGTACTTC | CASSLDRGWDEQYF
TRBJ2-2 | few | NA | TRBV7-8 | TGTGCCAGCAGCCTACCGCCGCGGGGCACCGGGGAGCTGTTTTTT | CASSLPPRGTGELFF
TRBJ2-7 | few | NA | TRBV13 | TGTGCCAGCAGCCAAAAAATTCTGGGGGAGCAGTACTTC | CASSQKILGEQYF
TRBJ2-7 | NA | TRBD2 | TRBV4-2 | TGTGCCAGCAGCCTGCGTGCGCGGCCGAGGATGGCTAGCGGAGAGTACGAGCAGTACTTC | CASSLRARPRMASGEYEQYF
TRBJ2-6 | once | NA | TRBV27 | TGTGCCAGCAGTCTAATTGGGCACTCTGGGGCCAACGTCCTGACTTTC | CASSLIGHSGANVLTF
TRBJ2-3 | NA | NA | TRBV29-1 | TGCAGCGTTGTTCGGACTTTCACAGATACGCAGTATTTT | CSVVRTFTDTQYF